This record concerns one T cell receptor (beta chain) sequence. Its target is unknown. This entry is derived from a study of cytomegalovirus exposure and HLA in healthy donors. Whole-study results and caveats: CMV serostatus was the only recorded immune exposure for donors. Rarity held for most TCR sequences, but there were some public TCRs that occurred in many donors. V segments that were indistinguishable, TRBV6-2 and TRBV6-3 among them, were omitted from analysis.

The CDR3 has 11 amino acids. The germline V gene has CDR1 GTSNPN and CDR2 SVGIG (reference sequence). V was trimmed by 0 bases and J by 6 bases, leaving 6 bases between them. Vbeta (60) and Jbeta (13) primers were used in the PCR. The data were produced by immunoSEQ multiplex PCR, yet TCRdb's version contains in-frame clones alone and is incomplete. The sample lists around 130,000 clones, roughly three quarters occurring once. The sample taken for sequencing was PBMCs. The chain employs TRBV30 and TRBJ2-7; D uncertain. The TCR originated in a woman between 40 and 50 years old in good health and CMV-seronegative. CDR3 sequence reads: CAWSVLREQYF. The CDR3 bases are TGTGCCTGGAGTGTACTCCGCGAGCAGTACTTC.